The clone carrying this T cell receptor (beta chain) has a count of ten or more. Its antigen is currently unknown. These data originate in a study of regulatory T cells in long-lasting Graves disease. TCR beta libraries were built with iRepertoire HTBI primers and Arm-PCR of CDR3 regions. TCRdb called the multiplex PCR reads again in MiXCR, with one record for every CDR3 protein. The sample has about 470,000 distinct CDR3 sequences; around 14% are singletons. The time point was: newly diagnosed GD, antithyroid drugs for less than 3 months. The TCR library was made from RNA that had been extracted from PBMCs in TRIzol. The CDR3 sequence is 13 residues long. Trimming removed 4 bases at V and 2 bases at J, with 11 bases between. Looked up from germline, CDR1 is DFQATT and CDR2 is SNEGSKA (reference sequence). Findings of the study overall: Persistent-disease Graves' patients showed less TCR diversity than new cases. No thyroid tissue was studied; the work used peripheral blood only.

This sample was shared with a second study, whose subject was T cells in Graves' hyperthyroidism and ophthalmopathy. That work states: Uncontrolled infections, other autoimmune diseases, pregnancy or lactation led to exclusion of patients.

The chain links TRBV20-1 to TRBJ1-2; tentative D call: TRBD1 (5 bases). The TCR originated in a woman under 40 with Graves disease. Sequences were derived from peripheral blood mononuclear cells (PBMCs), sampled at new diagnosis, from a patient treated with antithyroid drugs. The CDR3 sequence: CSATRRGNYGYTF. For the CDR3, the DNA is TGCAGTGCTACTCGGCGGGGGAACTATGGCTACACCTTC.